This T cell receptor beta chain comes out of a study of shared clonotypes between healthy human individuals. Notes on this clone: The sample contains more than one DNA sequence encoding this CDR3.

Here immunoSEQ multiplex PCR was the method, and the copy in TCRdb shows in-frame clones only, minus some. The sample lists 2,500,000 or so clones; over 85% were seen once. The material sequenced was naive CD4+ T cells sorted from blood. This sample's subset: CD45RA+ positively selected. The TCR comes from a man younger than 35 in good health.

The CDR3 bases are TGTGCCAGTAGTATCGGGACCACGAACACCGGGGAGCTGTTTTTT. This translates into CASSIGTTNTGELFF. V usage is TRBV19 and J usage is TRBJ2-2, with D perhaps TRBD1 or TRBD2 (5 bases each). This CDR3 contains 15 residues. Germline V lookup: CDR1 LNHDA, CDR2 SQIVND (reference sequence). V was clipped by 3 bases and J by 0 bases, with 8 bases between them.